The TCR beta chain described here comes from a study of graft-versus-host responses after intestinal transplantation. Study-wide background: Uniformly, recipients were administered anti-thymocyte globulin induction with subsequent tacrolimus and steroids for around 3 years. Overall study results and limits: The recipient marrow held GvH clones, and some of them showed up first in ileum or blood.

The J segment lost 3 bases and the V segment lost 0 bases, leaving 5 bases of the junction unmatched. Looked up from germline, CDR1 is SGHKS and CDR2 is YYEKEE (reference sequence). This CDR3 has 15 residues. Only in-frame clones appear in the TCRdb table, and some are missing; sequencing was by immunoSEQ multiplex PCR. Among 90,000 to 130,000 clones listed, approximately 93% were seen once. Comment on this clone: Its antigen is unknown.

This sequence originates from a human donor who was the organ donor for an intestinal transplant. Sequenced here: unstimulated CD8+ T cells sorted from spleen or lymph node cells, sampled before transplant. The gene calls are TRBV5-5 and TRBJ2-7; 8 bases are a match to TRBD1. CDR3 bases: TGTGCCAGCAGCTTGGACACAGGGGGGAACTACGAGCAGTACTTC. Translated, it gives CASSLDTGGNYEQYF.